This TCR beta chain was profiled in a study of shared clonotypes between healthy human individuals. Findings and caveats of the study: Donor clonotype sharing was expected to depend on sequencing depth.

Assay execution proceeded at the deep level. Source study methods: With immunoSEQ giving junction-only sequences and no quality scores, filtering differed. TCRdb keeps only in-frame clones here, not all; method: immunoSEQ multiplex PCR. D and trimming were read from the DNA, whereas the V and J calls and clone size are those reported in that table. The data contain 2 million to 2.5 million clones, roughly 93% of them singletons. The CDR3 is 12 residues long. CDR1 and CDR2 (germline): GTSNPN, SVGIG (reference sequence). V shed 5 bases, J shed 6 bases, and the junction held 2 bases outside the gene matches. Details on this clone: Its antigen is not known.

The chain couples TRBV30 to TRBJ2-4, with 9 bases that match TRBD1. This sequence originates from a man aged 18-30 years in good health. Some clones in this sample may be carry-over from other donors' samples. Sequenced sample: naive CD4+ T cells from PBMCs. As for subset: CD45RA+ positively selected. CDR3 sequence (DNA): TGTGCCTGGGGACAGGGGCTAAACATTCAGTACTTC. This sequence encodes CAWGQGLNIQYF.